A single T cell receptor (beta chain) is shown here with its context. Antigen: not known. These data originate in a study of cytomegalovirus exposure and HLA in healthy donors. The wider study: A previous analysis identified 100 million or so unique TCR beta sequences derived from some 170 million T cells.

The PCR used 60 Vbeta and 13 Jbeta primers. Here immunoSEQ multiplex PCR was the method, and the copy in TCRdb shows in-frame clones only, minus some. The data hold 55,000 to 65,000 clones, with approximately 77% observed a single time. Findings of the study overall: Common viral pathogens seemed to be connected with several of the most significant clusters, according to a later analysis. TCR beta chain V- and J-gene trimming was linked, in a later analysis, to a missense variant in DCLRE1C. As was reported, the classifier diagnosed cytomegalovirus status with high specificity and sensitivity.

Material: PBMCs. The receptor's source is a woman aged 40 to 50 in good health and CMV-seropositive.

The CDR3, as DNA: TGTGCCAGCAGCTTAGATCAGAACACTGAAGCTTTCTTT. Protein: CASSLDQNTEAFF. The chain couples TRBV7-9 to TRBJ1-1; D uncertain. The CDR3 is 13 residues long. Trimming left V 1 base short and J 1 base short, with 4 bases between. CDR1 is SEHNR, CDR2 FQNEAQ, per germline (reference sequence).